This T cell receptor beta chain came from a study of beta chain features in type 1 diabetes. Study information: Over all samples combined, some 110 million sorted cells were examined.

Expressed TCRB transcripts were sequenced after all isolated RNA was converted to cDNA. Clones were read by immunoSEQ multiplex PCR, and TCRdb kept only the in-frame ones, dropping some. The sample carries about 150,000 clones, 7.8% recorded once. The CDR3 is 13 residues long. Germline V CDR1 and CDR2: MDHEN, SYDVKM. V was trimmed by 3 bases and J by 8 bases, leaving 13 bases between them. On this clone itself: Its antigen is undetermined.

Overall study results and limits: Among all four CD4+ subsets, Type 1 diabetes patients had TCRB CDR3s that were moderately but significantly shorter. VDJ junctions sequenced from type 1 diabetes patients showed fewer insertions and more deletions.

This TCR derives from a woman between 40 and 50 years old with type 1 diabetes. Specimen: central memory CD4+ T cells from blood. The gene calls are TRBV28 and TRBJ1-1, with D possibly being TRBD1 (5 bases). The CDR3 protein is CASSLGTHTEAFF. Written as DNA, the CDR3 is TGTGCCAGCAGTTTGGGGACTCATACCGAAGCTTTCTTT.